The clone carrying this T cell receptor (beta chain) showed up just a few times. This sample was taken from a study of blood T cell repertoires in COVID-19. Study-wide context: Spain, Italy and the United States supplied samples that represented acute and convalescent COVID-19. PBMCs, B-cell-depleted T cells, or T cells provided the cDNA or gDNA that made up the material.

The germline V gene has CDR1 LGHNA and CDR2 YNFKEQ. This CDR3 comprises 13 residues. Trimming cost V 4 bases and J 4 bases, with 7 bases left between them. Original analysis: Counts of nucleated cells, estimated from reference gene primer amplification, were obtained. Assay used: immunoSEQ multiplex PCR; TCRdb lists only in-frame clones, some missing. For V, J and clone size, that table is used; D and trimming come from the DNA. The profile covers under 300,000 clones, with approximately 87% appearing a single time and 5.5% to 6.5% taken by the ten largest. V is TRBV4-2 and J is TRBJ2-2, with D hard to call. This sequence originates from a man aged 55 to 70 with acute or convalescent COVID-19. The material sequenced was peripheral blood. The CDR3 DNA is TGTGCCAGCAGCCTCACAACCACCGGGGAGCTGTTTTTT. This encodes CASSLTTTGELFF.